These 25 T cell receptor beta chains came from one sample sequenced in a study of shared T cell receptors in the human thymus (dated by TCRdb to about 2021). Receptors were amplified or captured by the immunoSEQ multiplex PCR assay. Not all clones reach the TCRdb copy of this immuneACCESS table, which keeps in-frame sequences only. Checked studies attribute under half of the gap to unresolved V genes and leave the rest unexplained. In all, the sample holds about 730,000 clones, and 75% to 90% of those were seen once. The top ten constitute over 0.008% of the sample. These records were also assigned to another study, of human thymus T cells.

Material for sequencing was thymocytes. The receptors come from a girl younger than two with a congenital heart defect. Donor details come from another sample of the same person, matched by shared clones.

This clone was detected a few times. Written as DNA, the CDR3 is TGTGCCAGTAGATCCACCGGGGGTAACACTGAAGCTTTCTTT. Residues: CASRSTGGNTEAFF. The V call is TRBV19, the J call TRBJ1-1; possibly TRBD1 for D (5 bases). CDR1 LNHDA and CDR2 SQIVND come from the germline V gene (reference sequence). The CDR3 runs 14 residues. Deletions cut 6 bases from V and 2 bases from J, with 13 bases between.

The CDR3 is CASSHPGTAREGYTF. The CDR3 coding sequence is TGTGCCAGCAGCCACCCCGGGACTGCACGGGAGGGCTACACCTTC. V is TRBV25-1 and J is TRBJ1-2, with D perhaps TRBD1 (5 bases). The CDR3 loop spans 15 amino acids. V shed 6 bases and J shed 8 bases, with 22 bases lying between them. Germline assignment: CDR1 MGHDK and CDR2 SYGVNS.

V is TRBV28 and J is TRBJ1-2; D is ambiguous. The germline V gene encodes CDR1 MDHEN and CDR2 SYDVKM. The CDR3 spans 13 residues. V gave up 1 base and J gave up 5 bases, with 8 bases separating them. The CDR3 DNA sequence: TGTGCCAGCAGTTTATTGGGCAGATATGGCTACACCTTC. Encoded protein: CASSLLGRYGYTF.

Turning to this clone: One end of the junction fails to match germline, which may point to a read error. The chain employs TRBV9 and TRBJ1-2; TRBD1 matches 7 bases. The CDR3 totals 12 residues. CDR1 SGDLS and CDR2 YYNGEE come from the germline V gene. CDR3 region: CASSVARQGFTF. CDR3 DNA sequence: TGTGCCAGCAGCGTAGCGAGACAGGGCTTCACCTTC.

The CDR3 DNA follows: TGTGCCAGCAGCGTAGCGGGACTAGCGGGGCTAGAGACCCAGTACTTC. Translating gives CASSVAGLAGLETQYF. The V and J genes are TRBV9 and TRBJ2-5, with TRBD2 matching over 13 bases. Germline CDR1 reads SGDLS; CDR2 reads YYNGEE. The length of the CDR3 is 16 residues. Losses at the gene ends were 0 bases for V and 4 bases for J; bases not matched to a gene: 3.

This clone was seen only once. V usage is TRBV5-1 and J usage is TRBJ2-3; TRBD2 aligns across 11 bases. V shed 3 bases and J 3 bases; nucleotides not matched to a gene: 6. This CDR3 region has 16 residues. Germline CDR1 SGHRS, CDR2 YFSETQ. The CDR3 DNA reads TGCGCCAGCAGCTCCCCTAGCGGGGGGCCGACAGATACGCAGTATTTT. It codes for CASSSPSGGPTDTQYF.

The chain employs TRBV4-3 and TRBJ2-1; 8 bases line up with TRBD2. This CDR3 comprises 17 residues. The germline V gene has CDR1 LGHNA and CDR2 YSLEER. Germline trimming cut 4 bases from V and 7 bases from J; bases unmatched to any gene: 15. The CDR3 loop reads CASSPKLGARGGNEQFF. The CDR3, as DNA: TGCGCCAGCAGCCCCAAGTTGGGAGCTCGCGGGGGGAATGAGCAGTTCTTC.

The rearrangement links TRBV12-2 to TRBJ1-1. TRBV12-2 counts as a pseudogene. This CDR3 is 13 amino acids long. The CDR3 sequence is CASLSGGLVEAFF. CDR3 coding DNA: TGTGCAAGCCTCTCGGGGGGGTTGGTTGAAGCTTTCTTT.

The rearrangement links TRBV10-3 to TRBJ2-7, with 12 bases identical to TRBD2. The germline V gene has CDR1 ENHRY and CDR2 SYGVKD. Trimming removed 1 base from V and 4 bases from J; junction bases left unmatched: 11. The CDR3 length is 18 residues. The CDR3 nucleotides read TGTGCCATCAGTGAGTTCAGGGCTAGCGGGGGGGCCCAGTACGAGCAGTACTTC. Its translation: CAISEFRASGGAQYEQYF.

The J gene is TRBJ1-2, the V gene TRBV27, with a tentative D call TRBD1 (5 bases). The length of the CDR3 is 13 residues. Looked up from germline, CDR1 is MNHEY and CDR2 is SMNVEV (reference sequence). V was shortened by 4 bases and J by 5 bases, with 11 bases between the two germline ends. In DNA form, the CDR3 reads TGTGCCAGCAGTTGGGGCCGCCTTTATGGCTACACCTTC. This codes for CASSWGRLYGYTF.

The CDR3 coding sequence is TGCGCCAGCAGCCCCCGAAGAGGGCAGCAGGCCTTTCGGATCTACGAGCAGTACTTC. This sequence encodes CASSPRRGQQAFRIYEQYF. This rearrangement joins TRBV4-1 to TRBJ2-7, with D perhaps matching TRBD2 (5 bases). This CDR3 is built from 19 residues. Germline lookup yields CDR1 MGHRA and CDR2 YSYEKL. V lost 4 bases and J lost 3, with 28 bases in between.

This sequence joins TRBV2 and TRBJ1-5, with D maybe TRBD1 (5 bases). CDR3 length equals 13 residues. Germline CDR1 and CDR2: SNHLY and FYNNEI. Trimming removed 7 bases from V and 4 bases from J, with 11 bases in between. In DNA, the CDR3 is TGTGCCAGCATCGGACAAACTAATCAGCCCCAGCATTTT. It codes for CASIGQTNQPQHF. Supplemented by reference TRBV2 and TRBJ1-5, the full variable domain reads EPEVTQTPSHQVTQMGQEVILRCVPISNHLYFYWYRQILGQKVEFLVSFYNNEISEKSEIFDDQFSVERPDGSNFTLKIRSTKLEDSAMYFCASIGQTNQPQHFGDGTRLSIL.

This chain links TRBV7-2 with TRBJ2-3, with 7 bases aligning to TRBD2. CDR1 is SGHTA, CDR2 FQGNSA, per germline. CDR3 length equals 16 residues. V lost 4 bases to trimming and J lost 4 bases; unmatched junction nucleotides: 11. CDR3 protein: CASSSRQTSRADTQYF. The CDR3 DNA sequence: TGTGCCAGCAGCTCCAGACAGACTAGCAGGGCAGATACGCAGTATTTT.

This clone was observed a single time. The chain joins TRBV5-1 to TRBJ1-1; 7 bases line up with TRBD1. This CDR3 is built from 15 residues. J lost 4 bases, V lost 0 bases, and 6 bases had no gene match. Germline V CDR1 and CDR2: SGHRS, YFSETQ. The CDR3 sequence: CASSLGYRGFTEAFF. The CDR3 DNA reads as TGCGCCAGCAGCTTGGGGTACAGGGGATTCACTGAAGCTTTCTTT.

V is TRBV27 and J is TRBJ1-2; 7 nucleotides match TRBD1. With V trimmed by 4 bases and J by 4 bases, 6 bases remained unmatched. Germline loops: CDR1 MNHEY, CDR2 SMNVEV (reference sequence). This CDR3 region has 14 residues. Written as DNA, the CDR3 is TGTGCCAGCAGTTGGAGCCGGGACAGCTATGGCTACACCTTC. Its translation is CASSWSRDSYGYTF.

The genes are TRBV7-2 and TRBJ2-7; weak D call: TRBD1 (6 bases). V was trimmed by 5 bases and J by 2 bases, leaving 16 bases between them. In germline, CDR1 is SGHTA, CDR2 FQGNSA. This CDR3 is 15 amino acids long. The CDR3 region is CASSPMGRDTYEQYF. In DNA, the CDR3 is TGTGCCAGCAGCCCGATGGGACGGGACACCTACGAGCAGTACTTC.

This clone was detected a few times. V usage is TRBV5-5 and J usage is TRBJ1-5; 7 bases fit TRBD1. Germline CDR1 is SGHKS and CDR2 is YYEKEE (reference sequence). Trimming cost V 0 bases and J 0 bases; bases outside gene matches: 6. The CDR3 sequence is 17 residues long. In DNA form, the CDR3 reads TGTGCCAGCAGCTTGGGGGGGACAGCTACTAGCAATCAGCCCCAGCATTTT. The encoded protein is CASSLGGTATSNQPQHF.

The chain links TRBV5-4 to TRBJ1-2, with 10 bases matching TRBD1. Unmatched junction bases numbered 3, after V lost 4 bases and J lost 6 bases. Germline V CDR1 and CDR2: SGHNT, YYREEE (reference sequence). The CDR3 has 13 amino acids. CDR3 loop: CASSHGTGDGYTF. The CDR3 DNA sequence: TGTGCCAGCAGCCACGGGACAGGGGATGGCTACACCTTC.

J is TRBJ2-3 and V is TRBV6-1; perhaps TRBD2 as D (5 bases). This CDR3 is 12 amino acids long. Per germline, CDR1 MNHNS and CDR2 SASEGT. The CDR3 sequence is CISSSDPDTQYF. CDR3 DNA: TGTATTTCGAGTAGCGATCCAGATACGCAGTATTTT.

The chain joins TRBV4-1 to TRBJ2-5, with 7 bases that match TRBD2. CDR3 length: 17 amino acids. The V gene end was trimmed by 3 bases and the J gene end by 1 base; junction bases not matched to a gene: 11. Germline V gene sequence: CDR1 MGHRA, CDR2 YSYEKL. CDR3 loop: CASSHQRLAYAQETQYF. CDR3 DNA: TGCGCCAGCAGCCACCAACGACTAGCTTATGCCCAAGAGACCCAGTACTTC.

A single count supports this clone. V gene TRBV2 combines with J gene TRBJ2-5, with D possibly matching TRBD2 (6 bases). Germline V gene data show CDR1 as SNHLY and CDR2 as FYNNEI. The CDR3 sequence is 13 residues long. The V end was cut by 6 bases, the J end by 4 bases, with 12 bases between. The CDR3 here is CASRHSGVETQYF. The DNA for the CDR3 is TGTGCCAGCAGGCATTCGGGGGTAGAGACCCAGTACTTC.

The genes are TRBV6-5 and TRBJ1-1, with D perhaps TRBD1 (5 bases). This CDR3 is 16 amino acids long. Germline assignment: CDR1 MNHEY and CDR2 SVGAGI. The V gene lost 0 bases and the J gene lost 0 bases, with 11 bases spanning the gap. The CDR3 here is CASSYSGGDVNTEAFF. CDR3 DNA: TGTGCCAGCAGTTACTCGGGGGGGGATGTGAACACTGAAGCTTTCTTT.

The chain combines TRBV7-9 with TRBJ1-1; D possibly corresponds to TRBD1 (6 bases). Germline V gene sequence: CDR1 SEHNR, CDR2 FQNEAQ (reference sequence). The CDR3 totals 16 residues. Deletions cut 1 base from V and 5 bases from J, with 17 bases between. CDR3 sequence: CASSLDRAAPRTEAFF. CDR3 DNA: TGTGCCAGCAGCTTAGACAGGGCAGCCCCACGGACTGAAGCTTTCTTT.

The V call is TRBV6-1, the J call TRBJ1-5, with TRBD1 as a possible D gene (5 bases). V was shortened by 3 bases and J by 7 bases, with 10 bases between the two germline ends. Germline V gene sequence: CDR1 MNHNS, CDR2 SASEGT. CDR3 size: 13 residues. The DNA for the CDR3 is TGTGCCAGCAGTGACGGGGGTTACCAGCCCCAGCATTTT. This gives the protein CASSDGGYQPQHF.

This chain uses TRBV4-1 with TRBJ1-2, with D unclear. This CDR3 is built from 17 residues. The V end lost 0 bases, the J end lost 3 bases, and 17 bases lay between the germline ends. Germline assignment: CDR1 MGHRA and CDR2 YSYEKL. The CDR3 DNA is TGCGCCAGCAGCCAAGAGCTAACTAGAGAGGGTGACTATGGCTACACCTTC. Translation gives CASSQELTREGDYGYTF.